This T cell receptor (beta chain) was captured in a study of PD-1 blockade in mismatch repair-deficient tumors. Study in general: Enrolled about 2012-2017, patients had progressing, pretreated mismatch repair-deficient cancers of about a dozen types.

Regarding the study as a whole: Tumor-resident clones, often undetectable pretreatment in blood, expanded then contracted after pembrolizumab.

A word on this clone: Its cognate antigen is unknown.

Trimming pared 2 bases from V and 0 bases from J, leaving 14 bases between. This CDR3 has 16 residues. Germline values: CDR1 KGHSH, CDR2 LQKENI. All patients were mismatch repair deficient, assessed by either PCR or immunohistochemistry. The TCR-sequenced patients were a few responders to pembrolizumab. TCRdb's table, derived via immunoSEQ multiplex PCR, lists solely in-frame clones and lacks some. The sample yields approximately 17,000 clones, nearly 85% seen once. This receptor was obtained from an adult with mismatch repair-deficient cancer. The source material was PBMCs, sampled less than 25 weeks after starting pembrolizumab. This chain links TRBV18 with TRBJ2-7; a weak D match, TRBD1 (6 bases). CDR3 residues: CASSPGTGQYSYEQYF. The CDR3 DNA is TGTGCCAGCTCACCAGGTACAGGGCAGTACTCCTACGAGCAGTACTTC.